A single sample is the source of the 15 T cell receptor beta chains below, sequenced in a study of coeliac disease. The method was immunoSEQ multiplex PCR; TCRdb's version includes in-frame clones alone and lacks a portion of them. This sample carries around 1,100 clones, approximately 59% of them seen once, and the ten largest clones take almost 30%. Material for sequencing was intraepithelial lymphocytes from the gut. The source is a man aged 70 or older without celiac disease.

This clone was found a few times. The chain joins TRBV9 to TRBJ2-7, with TRBD2 matching over 7 bases. From germline, CDR1 is SGDLS and CDR2 YYNGEE. Losses at the gene ends were 0 bases for V and 6 bases for J; bases not matched to a gene: 6. The CDR3 totals 14 residues. In DNA, the CDR3 is TGTGCCAGCAGCGTAGTAGGCGGGGGATCCGAGCAGTACTTC. Amino acids: CASSVVGGGSEQYF.

This clone was detected a few times. The V gene is TRBV11-3, the J gene TRBJ1-3; 7 bases align to TRBD1. This CDR3 comprises 19 residues. In germline, CDR1 is SGHNT, CDR2 YENEEA. V lost 3 bases to trimming and J lost 0 bases; unmatched junction nucleotides: 14. CDR3 sequence reads: CASSFPYPLRDSSGNTIYF. In DNA, the CDR3 is TGTGCCAGCAGCTTCCCATACCCCCTCCGGGACAGCTCTGGAAACACCATATATTTT.

This clone has just one count. In nucleotides, the CDR3 is TGTGCCAGCAGTGCTGGGGACAGGGACTCTGAAAAACTGTTTTTT. Encoded protein: CASSAGDRDSEKLFF. The chain uses TRBV6-1 and TRBJ1-4, with 9 bases aligning to TRBD1. The CDR3 length is 15 residues. V was pared by 4 bases and J by 7 bases, with 7 bases of the junction left unmatched. Germline V gene sequence: CDR1 MNHNS, CDR2 SASEGT.

In nucleotides, the CDR3 is TGTGCCAGCAGTACTCAGGGGGCGTACTATGGCTACACCTTC. Protein product: CASSTQGAYYGYTF. This rearrangement joins TRBV6-6 to TRBJ1-2, with 8 bases aligning to TRBD1. Germline V CDR1 and CDR2: MNHNY, SVGAGI (reference sequence). Unmatched junction bases numbered 5, after V lost 5 bases and J lost 3 bases. The CDR3 has 14 amino acids.

The rearrangement links TRBV5-6 to TRBJ2-2, with a weak D call TRBD2 (6 bases). Germline V gene data show CDR1 as SGHDT and CDR2 as YYEEEE. Trimming took off 5 bases at V and 0 bases at J, with 11 bases between the two ends. CDR3 length: 15 residues. In nucleotides, the CDR3 is TGTGCCAGCAGTGGAGGGGAATCGAACACCGGGGAGCTGTTTTTT. Residues: CASSGGESNTGELFF.

The chain recombines TRBV9 with TRBJ1-4; D perhaps matches TRBD1 (5 bases). Germline-derived CDR1 and CDR2 are SGDLS and YYNGEE. The CDR3 is 13 amino acids. V was pared by 4 bases and J by 8 bases, with 12 bases between. DNA of the CDR3: TGTGCCAGCAGCCAGGGATTGGGCGAAAAACTGTTTTTT. Translating it yields CASSQGLGEKLFF.

This clone turned up a few times. V gene TRBV10-3 combines with J gene TRBJ2-3; 8 positions agree with TRBD2. This CDR3 is built from 15 residues. Trimming removed 3 bases from V and 1 base from J; junction bases left unmatched: 3. CDR1 and CDR2 (germline): ENHRY, SYGVKD. This CDR3 reads CAISEGRGGTDTQYF. CDR3 DNA sequence: TGTGCCATCAGTGAAGGGCGGGGGGGCACAGATACGCAGTATTTT.

The chain is built from TRBV25-1 and TRBJ1-5, with unresolved D. The CDR3 is 15 amino acids. Trimming cost V 2 bases and J 4 bases, with 12 bases left between them. Germline V gene data show CDR1 as MGHDK and CDR2 as SYGVNS. CDR3 sequence reads: CASSEGSGSNQPQHF. Here the CDR3 DNA reads TGTGCCAGCAGTGAAGGTAGCGGGTCTAATCAGCCCCAGCATTTT.

This clone was picked up a small number of times. This sequence joins TRBV6-5 and TRBJ2-1, with D unclear. Trimming took 3 bases from V and 0 from J, leaving 9 bases between them. The CDR3 has 15 residues. Germline CDR1 MNHEY, CDR2 SVGAGI. The CDR3 nucleotides are TGTGCCAGCAGTTATCATCCCAGCTCCTACAATGAGCAGTTCTTC. Its translation is CASSYHPSSYNEQFF.

This clone qualifies as large. The genes are TRBV4-1 and TRBJ1-6; 7 bases map to TRBD1. Trimming at V came to 0 bases and at J to 11 bases, leaving 7 bases not matched to a gene. Germline CDR1 reads MGHRA; CDR2 reads YSYEKL. The CDR3 sequence is 15 residues long. CDR3: CASSQDTGDGAPLHF. CDR3 nucleotides: TGCGCCAGCAGCCAAGATACAGGGGATGGAGCACCCCTCCACTTT.

With respect to this clone: At one boundary the junction diverges from the germline segment, which might be a read error. The rearrangement uses TRBV7-8 and TRBJ2-1, with D uncertain. Looked up from germline, CDR1 is SGHVS and CDR2 is FQNEAQ. The CDR3 loop spans 15 amino acids. DNA for the CDR3: TGTGCCAGCAGCTTAGCTTCCTCCTCCAACAATGGGCAGTTCTTC. Protein product: CASSLASSSNNGQFF. The variable domain in full, completed from reference TRBV7-8 and TRBJ2-1, reads GAGVSQSPRYKVAKRGQDVALRCDPISGHVSLFWYQQALGQGPEFLTYFQNEAQLDKSGLPSDRFFAERPEGSVSTLKIQRTQQEDSAVYLCASSLASSSNNGQFFGPGTRLTVL.

A few counts support this clone. The chain has TRBV19 and TRBJ1-3; D gene uncertain. The CDR3 covers 17 residues. CDR1 and CDR2 from the germline V gene are LNHDA and SQIVND (reference sequence). Trimming removed 0 bases from V and 2 bases from J, with 14 bases in between. The CDR3 nucleotides read TGTGCCAGTAGTATAGATAGTCCGGGAAAGACTGGAAACACCATATATTTT. Protein sequence: CASSIDSPGKTGNTIYF.

Worth noting for this clone: Other DNA sequences in the same sample also yield this CDR3. The chain links TRBV18 to TRBJ1-5, with TRBD1 matching 8 bases. Germline CDR1 KGHSH, CDR2 LQKENI. The V and J ends lost 2 bases and 2 bases, in that order; junction bases with no gene match: 2. The CDR3 sequence is 15 residues long. The CDR3 nucleotides are TGTGCCAGCTCACCAGACAGGGGAGGCAATCAGCCCCAGCATTTT. This encodes CASSPDRGGNQPQHF.

A few counts support this clone. The rearrangement joins TRBV28 to TRBJ1-3; 8 nucleotides line up with TRBD1. With 10 bases clipped from V and 3 bases from J, the junction kept 11 bases outside the gene matches. The CDR3 sequence is 15 residues long. The germline V gene has CDR1 MDHEN and CDR2 SYDVKM. CDR3 loop: CATAVAGGFGNTIYF. The CDR3 DNA follows: TGTGCCACAGCAGTAGCAGGGGGCTTTGGAAACACCATATATTTT. Supplemented by reference TRBV28 and TRBJ1-3, the full variable domain reads DVKVTQSSRYLVKRTGEKVFLECVQDMDHENMFWYRQDPGLGLRLIYFSYDVKMKEKGDIPEGYSVSREKKERFSLILESASTNQTSMYLCATAVAGGFGNTIYFGEGSWLTVV.

This rearrangement joins TRBV27 to TRBJ2-4; unclear D gene. Trimming took off 1 base at V and 4 bases at J, with 8 bases between the two ends. Germline V gene sequence: CDR1 MNHEY, CDR2 SMNVEV (reference sequence). The CDR3 is made up of 14 amino acids. CDR3 DNA: TGTGCCAGCAGTTTATATGGAGATAAAAACATTCAGTACTTC. As protein: CASSLYGDKNIQYF.